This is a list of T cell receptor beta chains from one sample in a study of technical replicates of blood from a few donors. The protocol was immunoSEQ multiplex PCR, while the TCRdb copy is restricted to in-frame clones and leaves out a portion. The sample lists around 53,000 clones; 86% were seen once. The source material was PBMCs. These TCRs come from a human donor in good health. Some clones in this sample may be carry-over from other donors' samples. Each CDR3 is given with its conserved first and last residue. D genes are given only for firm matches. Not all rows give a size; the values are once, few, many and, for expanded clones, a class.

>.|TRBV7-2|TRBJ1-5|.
TGTGCCAGCAGCTGGGACTGGAGCAATCAGCCCCAGCATTTT
CASSWDWSNQPQHF
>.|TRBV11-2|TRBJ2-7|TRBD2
TGTGCCAGCTGGGGAGGTTCTAGCGGAACCTACGAGCAGTACTTC
CASWGGSSGTYEQYF
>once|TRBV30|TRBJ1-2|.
TGTGCCTGGAGTCTTGGGGGCCGAGGCTACACCTTC
CAWSLGGRGYTF
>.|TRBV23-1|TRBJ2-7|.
TGCGCCAGCAGACACCGGAGCCCCCCCATAAAATACGGGCAGTACTTC
CASRHRSPPIKYGQYF
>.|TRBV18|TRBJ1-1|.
TGTGCCAGCTCACAATTGGGGGGGTTGGACACTGAAGCTTTCTTT
CASSQLGGLDTEAFF
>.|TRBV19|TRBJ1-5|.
TGTGCCAGCTCCCGCCCGCGGCAGCCCCAGCATTTT
CASSRPRQPQHF
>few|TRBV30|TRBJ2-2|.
TGTGCCTTTGAGGCAGGGGGGACCGGGGAGCTGTTTTTT
CAFEAGGTGELFF
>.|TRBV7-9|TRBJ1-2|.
TGTGCCAGCAGCTTATCGCAGGGTAGCTATGGCTACACCTTC
CASSLSQGSYGYTF
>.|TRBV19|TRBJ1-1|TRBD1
TGTGCCAGTATTCTGACAGGGGGGATGAACACTGAAGCTTTCTTT
CASILTGGMNTEAFF
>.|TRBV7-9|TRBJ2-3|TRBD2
TGTGCCAGCAGCTCAAGACTAGCGGGAGCTGAAGATACGCAGTATTTT
CASSSRLAGAEDTQYF
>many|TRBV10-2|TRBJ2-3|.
TGCGCCAGTGGAGAGGGTGATACGCAGTATTTT
CASGEGDTQYF
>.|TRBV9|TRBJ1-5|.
TGTGCCAGCAGCGCCGGGGAATCGTGGCTTCAGCCCCAGCATTTT
CASSAGESWLQPQHF
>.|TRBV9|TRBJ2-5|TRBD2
TGTGCCAGCAGCCTGGGACTAGCGGGAGCGGGGGGGACCCAGTACTTC
CASSLGLAGAGGTQYF
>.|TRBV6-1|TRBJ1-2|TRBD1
TGTGCCAGCAGTGTTCAACAGGGGGGAGAAGGCTACACCTTC
CASSVQQGGEGYTF
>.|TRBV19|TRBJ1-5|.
TGTGCCAGTAGTACCAGGGTTTCGCAGCCCCAGCATTTT
CASSTRVSQPQHF
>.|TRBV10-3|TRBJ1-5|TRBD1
TGTGCCATCAGTGGGACAGGGCCGGTTCAGCCCCAGCATTTT
CAISGTGPVQPQHF
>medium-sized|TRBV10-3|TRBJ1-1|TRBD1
TGTGCCATCAGAGGACAGGGGAACACTGAAGCTTTCTTT
CAIRGQGNTEAFF